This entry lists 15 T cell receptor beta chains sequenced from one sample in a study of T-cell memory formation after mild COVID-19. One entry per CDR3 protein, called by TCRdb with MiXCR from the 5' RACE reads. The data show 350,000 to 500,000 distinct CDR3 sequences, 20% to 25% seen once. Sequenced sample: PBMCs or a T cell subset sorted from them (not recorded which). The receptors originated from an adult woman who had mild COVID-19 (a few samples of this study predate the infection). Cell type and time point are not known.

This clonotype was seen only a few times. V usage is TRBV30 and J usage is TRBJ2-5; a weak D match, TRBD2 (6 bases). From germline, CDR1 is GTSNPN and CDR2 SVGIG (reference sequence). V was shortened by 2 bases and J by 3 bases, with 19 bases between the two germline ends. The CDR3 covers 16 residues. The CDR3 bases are TGTGCCTGGAGTCCATGGACTATACCGAAGGAAGAGACCCAGTACTTC. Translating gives CAWSPWTIPKEETQYF.

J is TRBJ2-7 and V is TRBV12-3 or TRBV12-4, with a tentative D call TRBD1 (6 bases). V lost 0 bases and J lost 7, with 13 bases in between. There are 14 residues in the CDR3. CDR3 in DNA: TGTGCCAGCAGTTTAGCGGACAGTCCGGGAGAGCAGTACTTC. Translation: CASSLADSPGEQYF.

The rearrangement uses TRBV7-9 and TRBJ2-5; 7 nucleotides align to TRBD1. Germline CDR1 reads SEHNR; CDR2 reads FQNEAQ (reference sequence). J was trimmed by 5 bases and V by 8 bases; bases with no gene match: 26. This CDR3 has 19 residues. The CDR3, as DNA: TGTGCCAGCCGCGTTCCCCCCACCAACAGGGGAGTGATGAGGGAGACCCAGTACTTC. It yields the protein CASRVPPTNRGVMRETQYF.

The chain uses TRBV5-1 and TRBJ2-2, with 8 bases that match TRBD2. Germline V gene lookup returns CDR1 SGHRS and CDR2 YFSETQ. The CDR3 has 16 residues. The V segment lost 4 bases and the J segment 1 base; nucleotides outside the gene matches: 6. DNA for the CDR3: TGCGCCAGCAGCACGGTAGCGGGGATGAACACCGGGGAGCTGTTTTTT. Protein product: CASSTVAGMNTGELFF.

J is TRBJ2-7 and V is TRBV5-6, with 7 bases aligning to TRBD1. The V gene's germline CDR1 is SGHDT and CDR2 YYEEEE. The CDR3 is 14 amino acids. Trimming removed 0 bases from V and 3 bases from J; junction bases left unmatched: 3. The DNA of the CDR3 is TGTGCCAGCAGCTTGGGGGACAGTTACTACGAGCAGTACTTC. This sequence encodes CASSLGDSYYEQYF.

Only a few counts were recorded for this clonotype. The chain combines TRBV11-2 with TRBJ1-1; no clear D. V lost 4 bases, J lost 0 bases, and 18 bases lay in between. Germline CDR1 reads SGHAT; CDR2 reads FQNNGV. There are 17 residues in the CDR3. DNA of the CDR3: TGTGCCAGCAGCTCCCCGGCCAGAGTAGATTTGAACACTGAAGCTTTCTTT. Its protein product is CASSSPARVDLNTEAFF.

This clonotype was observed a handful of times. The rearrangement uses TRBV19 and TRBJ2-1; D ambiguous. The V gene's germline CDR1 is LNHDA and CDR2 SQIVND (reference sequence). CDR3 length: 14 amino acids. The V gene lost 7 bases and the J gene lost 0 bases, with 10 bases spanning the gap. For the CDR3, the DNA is TGTGCCAGTAAGCCTAGGAGCTCCTACAATGAGCAGTTCTTC. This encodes CASKPRSSYNEQFF. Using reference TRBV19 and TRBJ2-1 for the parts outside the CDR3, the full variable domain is DGGITQSPKYLFRKEGQNVTLSCEQNLNHDAMYWYRQDPGQGLRLIYYSQIVNDFQKGDIAEGYSVSREKKESFPLTVTSAQKNPTAFYLCASKPRSSYNEQFFGPGTRLTVL.

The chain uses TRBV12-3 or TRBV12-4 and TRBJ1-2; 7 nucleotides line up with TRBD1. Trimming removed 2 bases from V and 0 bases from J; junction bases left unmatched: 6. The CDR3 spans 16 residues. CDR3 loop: CASSLRGPKANYGYTF. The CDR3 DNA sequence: TGTGCCAGCAGTTTAAGGGGGCCAAAGGCTAACTATGGCTACACCTTC.

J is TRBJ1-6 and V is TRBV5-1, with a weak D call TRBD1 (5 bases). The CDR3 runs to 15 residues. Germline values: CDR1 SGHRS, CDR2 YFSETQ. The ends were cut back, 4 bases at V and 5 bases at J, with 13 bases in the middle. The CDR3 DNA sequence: TGCGCCAGCAGCCTCCGACAGAGAGATAATTCACCCCTCCACTTT. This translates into CASSLRQRDNSPLHF.

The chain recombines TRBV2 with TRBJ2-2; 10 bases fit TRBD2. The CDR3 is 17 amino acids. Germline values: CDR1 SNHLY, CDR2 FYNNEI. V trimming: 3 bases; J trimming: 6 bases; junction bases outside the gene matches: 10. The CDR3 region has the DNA TGTGCCAGCAGTGAGACCCCGAGCGGGGGGGCCGCCGGGGAGCTGTTTTTT. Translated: CASSETPSGGAAGELFF. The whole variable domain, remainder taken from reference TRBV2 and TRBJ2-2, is EPEVTQTPSHQVTQMGQEVILRCVPISNHLYFYWYRQILGQKVEFLVSFYNNEISEKSEIFDDQFSVERPDGSNFTLKIRSTKLEDSAMYFCASSETPSGGAAGELFFGEGSRLTVL.

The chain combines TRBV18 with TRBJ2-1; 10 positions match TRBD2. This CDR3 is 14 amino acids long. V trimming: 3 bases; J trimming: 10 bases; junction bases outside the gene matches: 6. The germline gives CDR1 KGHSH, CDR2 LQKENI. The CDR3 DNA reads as TGTGCCAGCTCACCTCAAACTAGCGGGAACGAGCAGTTCTTC. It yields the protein CASSPQTSGNEQFF.

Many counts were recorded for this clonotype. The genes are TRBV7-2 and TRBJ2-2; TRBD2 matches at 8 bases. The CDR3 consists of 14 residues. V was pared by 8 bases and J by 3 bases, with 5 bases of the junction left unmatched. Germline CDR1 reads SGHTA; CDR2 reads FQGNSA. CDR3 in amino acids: CASQREFDTGELFF. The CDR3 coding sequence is TGTGCCAGCCAGCGGGAGTTCGACACCGGGGAGCTGTTTTTT.

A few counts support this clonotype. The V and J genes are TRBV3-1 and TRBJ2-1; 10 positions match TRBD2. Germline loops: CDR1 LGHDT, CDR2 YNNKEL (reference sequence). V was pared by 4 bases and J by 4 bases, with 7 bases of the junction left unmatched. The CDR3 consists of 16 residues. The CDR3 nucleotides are TGTGCCAGCAGCCCTGCACAGCGGGGGGGTTACAATGAGCAGTTCTTC. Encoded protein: CASSPAQRGGYNEQFF.

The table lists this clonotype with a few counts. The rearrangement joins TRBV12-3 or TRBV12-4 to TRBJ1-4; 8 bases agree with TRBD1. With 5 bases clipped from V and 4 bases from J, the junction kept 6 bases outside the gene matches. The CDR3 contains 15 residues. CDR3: CASSPGGFGNEKLFF. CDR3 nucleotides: TGTGCCAGCAGTCCAGGGGGCTTTGGTAATGAAAAACTGTTTTTT.

In DNA, the CDR3 is TGTGCCAGCAGTATATCCGGGACGGCTAATGAGCAGTTCTTC. Its protein is CASSISGTANEQFF. V is TRBV25-1 and J is TRBJ2-1; D might be TRBD1 or TRBD2, each matching 5 bases. There are 14 residues in the CDR3. V was cut by 5 bases and J by 7 bases, with 15 bases left in between. The V gene's germline CDR1 is MGHDK and CDR2 SYGVNS.